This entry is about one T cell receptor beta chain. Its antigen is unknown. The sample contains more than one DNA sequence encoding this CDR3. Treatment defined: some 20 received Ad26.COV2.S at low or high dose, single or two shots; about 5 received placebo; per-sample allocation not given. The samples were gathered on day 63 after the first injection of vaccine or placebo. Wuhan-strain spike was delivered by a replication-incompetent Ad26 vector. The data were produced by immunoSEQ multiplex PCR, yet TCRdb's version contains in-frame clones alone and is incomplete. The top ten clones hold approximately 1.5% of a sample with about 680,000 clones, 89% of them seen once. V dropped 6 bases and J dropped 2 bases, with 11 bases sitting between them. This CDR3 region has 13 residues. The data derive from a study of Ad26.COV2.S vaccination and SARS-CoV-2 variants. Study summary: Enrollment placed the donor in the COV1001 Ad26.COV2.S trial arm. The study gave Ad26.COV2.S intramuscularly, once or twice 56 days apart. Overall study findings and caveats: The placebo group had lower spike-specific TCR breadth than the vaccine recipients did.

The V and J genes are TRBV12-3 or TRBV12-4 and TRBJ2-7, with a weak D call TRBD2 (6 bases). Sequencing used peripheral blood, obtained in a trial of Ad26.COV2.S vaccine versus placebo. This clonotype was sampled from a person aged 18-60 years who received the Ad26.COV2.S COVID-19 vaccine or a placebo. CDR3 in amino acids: CASSLGSPYEQYF. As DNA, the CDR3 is TGTGCCAGCAGCCTCGGGAGCCCCTACGAGCAGTACTTC.